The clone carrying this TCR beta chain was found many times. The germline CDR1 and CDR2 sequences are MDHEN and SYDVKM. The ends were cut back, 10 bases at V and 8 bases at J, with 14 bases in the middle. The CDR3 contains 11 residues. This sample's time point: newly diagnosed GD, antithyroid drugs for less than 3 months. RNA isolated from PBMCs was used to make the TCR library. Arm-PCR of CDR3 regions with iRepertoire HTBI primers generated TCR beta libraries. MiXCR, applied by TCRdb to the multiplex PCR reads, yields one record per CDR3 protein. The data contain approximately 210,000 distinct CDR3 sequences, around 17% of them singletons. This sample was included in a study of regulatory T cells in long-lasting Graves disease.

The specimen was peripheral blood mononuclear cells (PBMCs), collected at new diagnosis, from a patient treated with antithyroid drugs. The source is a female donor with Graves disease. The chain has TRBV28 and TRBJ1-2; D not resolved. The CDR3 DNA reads TGTGCCACCCAGAGGCGCCTCGGCTACACCTTC. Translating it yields CATQRRLGYTF.